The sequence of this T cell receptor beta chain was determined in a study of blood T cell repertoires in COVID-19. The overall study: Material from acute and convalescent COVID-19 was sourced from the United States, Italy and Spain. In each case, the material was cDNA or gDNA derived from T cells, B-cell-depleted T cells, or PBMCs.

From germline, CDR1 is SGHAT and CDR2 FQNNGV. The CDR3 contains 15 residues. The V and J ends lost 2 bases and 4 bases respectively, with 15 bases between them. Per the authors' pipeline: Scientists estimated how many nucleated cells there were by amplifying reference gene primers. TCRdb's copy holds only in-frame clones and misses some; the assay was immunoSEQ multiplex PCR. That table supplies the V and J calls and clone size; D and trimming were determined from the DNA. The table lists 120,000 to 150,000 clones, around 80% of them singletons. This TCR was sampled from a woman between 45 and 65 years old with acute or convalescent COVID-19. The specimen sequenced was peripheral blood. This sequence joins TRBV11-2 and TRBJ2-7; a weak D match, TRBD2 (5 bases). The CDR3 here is CASSLSGTAGYEQYF. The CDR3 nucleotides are TGTGCCAGCAGCTTAAGCGGAACTGCGGGTTACGAGCAGTACTTC.